This T cell receptor beta chain emerged from a study of blood T cell repertoires in COVID-19. Overall study context: Some COVID-19 samples were acute and others convalescent; all came from the United States, Italy and Spain.

Source study methods: Researchers report that nucleated cell counts were estimated from reference gene primer amplification. TCRdb keeps only in-frame clones here, not all; method: immunoSEQ multiplex PCR. That table furnishes V, J and clone size, whereas the DNA furnished D and trimming. The table lists around 310,000 clones, just under 90% of them singletons, with about 9.4% in the top ten. The CDR3 length is 16 residues. V lost 4 bases to trimming and J lost 6 bases; unmatched junction nucleotides: 3. Germline-derived CDR1 and CDR2 are MNHEY and SVGAGI. Before being deemed recovered, Cohort 3 donors had two negative PCRs, clearance, or symptom resolution.

Specimen: PBMCs or T cells enriched from blood (not recorded which). The clonotype was recovered from a woman between 25 and 40 years old who had recovered from COVID-19. This chain uses TRBV6-5 with TRBJ2-1, with 16 positions matching TRBD2. The DNA of the CDR3 is TGTGCCAGCAGTTTGGGACTAGCGGGAGGGTCCAATGAGCAGTTCTTC. Translated, it gives CASSLGLAGGSNEQFF.